Below, one T cell receptor beta chain is given with its context. This record comes from a study of T-cell memory formation after mild COVID-19. At the level of the study: Across donors, TCR clusters were largely donor specific.

One entry per CDR3 protein results from TCRdb running MiXCR on the 5' RACE reads. The sample lists a few hundred thousand distinct CDR3 sequences, 14% occurring once. V lost 0 bases and J lost 2, with 11 bases in between. CDR1 and CDR2 from the germline V gene are KGHSH and LQKENI. The CDR3 is 16 residues long. This chain uses TRBV18 with TRBJ2-1, with unresolved D. The receptor was isolated from a man between 18 and 29 years old who had mild COVID-19 (a few samples of this study predate the infection). Cell type and time point are not known. Sequencing used PBMCs or a T cell subset sorted from them (not recorded which). DNA of the CDR3: TGTGCCAGCTCACCACCCTCGATGACCGCCTACAATGAGCAGTTCTTC. It specifies CASSPPSMTAYNEQFF. The whole variable domain, remainder taken from reference TRBV18 and TRBJ2-1, is NAGVMQNPRHLVRRRGQEARLRCSPMKGHSHVYWYRQLPEEGLKFMVYLQKENIIDESGMPKERFSAEFPKEGPSILRIQQVVRGDSAAYFCASSPPSMTAYNEQFFGPGTRLTVL.